This T cell receptor (beta chain) stems from a study of Ad26.COV2.S vaccination and SARS-CoV-2 variants. This sample's treatment: over 15 received Ad26.COV2.S at low or high dose, single or two shots; several received placebo; per-sample allocation not given. Sample collection was performed on day 63 after the first vaccine or placebo injection. This table comes from immunoSEQ multiplex PCR, and its TCRdb copy is limited to in-frame clones, with some not included. The data show around 420,000 clones, over 75% seen once. General observations from the study: Spike-specific responses of CD8+ and CD4+ T cells were reported to display substantial breadth after vaccination.

Germline values: CDR1 GTSNPN, CDR2 SVGIG (reference sequence). Trimming cost V 4 bases and J 3 bases; bases outside gene matches: 3. This CDR3 is built from 14 residues. In the case of this clone: The antigen remains unidentified.

The sequencing here drew on peripheral blood, taken in a trial of Ad26.COV2.S vaccine versus placebo. The receptor was isolated from a person aged 18-60 years who received the Ad26.COV2.S COVID-19 vaccine or a placebo. This sequence joins TRBV30 and TRBJ2-1; 10 bases agree with TRBD1. DNA of the CDR3: TGTGCCTGGAAGGACAGGGGGGTCTACAATGAGCAGTTCTTC. It yields the protein CAWKDRGVYNEQFF.